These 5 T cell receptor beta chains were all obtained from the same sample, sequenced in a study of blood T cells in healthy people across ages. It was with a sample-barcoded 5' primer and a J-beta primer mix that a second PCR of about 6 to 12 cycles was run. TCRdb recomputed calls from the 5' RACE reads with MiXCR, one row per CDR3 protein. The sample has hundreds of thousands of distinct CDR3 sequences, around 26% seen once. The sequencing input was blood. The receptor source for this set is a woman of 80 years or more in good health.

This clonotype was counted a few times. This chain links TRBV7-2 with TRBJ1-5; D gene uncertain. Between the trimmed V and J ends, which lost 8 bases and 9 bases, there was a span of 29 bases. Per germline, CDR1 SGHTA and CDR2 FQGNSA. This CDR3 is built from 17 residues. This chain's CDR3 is CASPSHRETPTPAPQHF. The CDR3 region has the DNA TGTGCCAGCCCCTCCCATAGGGAGACGCCCACCCCGGCGCCCCAGCATTTT.

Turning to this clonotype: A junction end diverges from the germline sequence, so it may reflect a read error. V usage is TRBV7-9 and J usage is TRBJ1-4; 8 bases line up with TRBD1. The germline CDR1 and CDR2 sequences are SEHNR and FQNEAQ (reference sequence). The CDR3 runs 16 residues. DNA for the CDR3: TGTGCCGGCAGTCGAGGACAGGGCCAGAGGGATGAAAAACTGTTTTTT. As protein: CAGSRGQGQRDEKLFF.

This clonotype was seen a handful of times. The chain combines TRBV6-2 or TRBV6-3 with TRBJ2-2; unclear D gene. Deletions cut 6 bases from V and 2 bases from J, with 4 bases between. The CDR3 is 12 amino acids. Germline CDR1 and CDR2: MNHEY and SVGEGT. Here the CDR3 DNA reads TGTGCCAGCAGGGAAAACACCGGGGAGCTGTTTTTT. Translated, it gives CASRENTGELFF.

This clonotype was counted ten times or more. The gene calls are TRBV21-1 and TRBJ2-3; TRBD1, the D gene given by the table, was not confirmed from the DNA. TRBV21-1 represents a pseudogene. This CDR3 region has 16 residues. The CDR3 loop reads CASSPVGTGGTDTQYF. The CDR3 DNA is TGTGCCAGCAGCCCTGTGGGGACAGGGGGCACAGATACGCAGTATTTT.

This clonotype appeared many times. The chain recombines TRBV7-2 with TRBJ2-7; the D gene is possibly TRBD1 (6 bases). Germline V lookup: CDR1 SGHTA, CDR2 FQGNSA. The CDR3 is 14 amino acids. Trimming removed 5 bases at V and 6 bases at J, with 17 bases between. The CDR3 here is CASSTTGTPSEQYF. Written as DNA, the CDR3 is TGTGCCAGCAGCACCACCGGGACACCCTCCGAGCAGTACTTC.